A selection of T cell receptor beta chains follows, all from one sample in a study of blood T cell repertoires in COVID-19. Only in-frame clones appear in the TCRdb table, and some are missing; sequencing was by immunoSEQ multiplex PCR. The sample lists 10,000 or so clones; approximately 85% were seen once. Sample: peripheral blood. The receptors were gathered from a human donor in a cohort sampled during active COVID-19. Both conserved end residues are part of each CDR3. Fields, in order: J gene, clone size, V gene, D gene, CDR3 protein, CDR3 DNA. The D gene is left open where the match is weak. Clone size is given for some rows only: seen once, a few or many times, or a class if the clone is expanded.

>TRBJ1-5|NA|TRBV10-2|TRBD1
CASSEGTVNQPQHF
TGCGCCAGCAGTGAAGGGACAGTCAATCAGCCCCAGCATTTT
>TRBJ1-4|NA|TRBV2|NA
CASSGATTSGKLFF
TGTGCCAGCAGTGGTGCCACGACCTCGGGAAAACTGTTTTTT
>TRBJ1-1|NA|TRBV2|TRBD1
CASSPTTGGTTEAFF
TGTGCCAGCAGTCCCACTACAGGGGGCACAACTGAAGCTTTCTTT
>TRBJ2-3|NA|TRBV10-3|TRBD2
CAISEKGLAGTDTQYF
TGTGCCATCAGTGAGAAAGGACTAGCGGGCACAGATACGCAGTATTTT
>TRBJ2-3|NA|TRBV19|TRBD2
CASARTSGLTDTQYF
TGTGCCAGTGCTCGGACTAGCGGACTCACAGATACGCAGTATTTT
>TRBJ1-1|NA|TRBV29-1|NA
CSVANTEAFF
TGCAGCGTTGCTAACACTGAAGCTTTCTTT
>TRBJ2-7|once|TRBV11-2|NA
CASSLEATSYEQYF
TGTGCCAGCAGCTTAGAGGCTACTAGTTACGAGCAGTACTTC
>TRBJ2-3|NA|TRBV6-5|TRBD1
CASRLSGGDTQYF
TGTGCCAGCAGACTTTCAGGGGGAGATACGCAGTATTTT
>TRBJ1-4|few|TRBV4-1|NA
CASSPTVNEKLFF
TGCGCCAGCAGCCCCACAGTTAATGAAAAACTGTTTTTT
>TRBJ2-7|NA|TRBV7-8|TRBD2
CASSKTSGGTISYEQYF
TGTGCCAGCAGCAAGACTAGCGGGGGGACAATTTCCTACGAGCAGTACTTC
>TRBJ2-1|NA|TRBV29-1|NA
CSLRVLSHNEQFF
TGCAGCTTACGGGTCTTATCTCACAATGAGCAGTTCTTC
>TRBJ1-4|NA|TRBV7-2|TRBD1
CASSLHRGANEKLFF
TGTGCCAGCAGCTTACACAGGGGGGCTAATGAAAAACTGTTTTTT
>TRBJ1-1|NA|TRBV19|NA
CASSIIGGNTEAFF
TGTGCCAGTAGTATAATCGGGGGGAACACTGAAGCTTTCTTT
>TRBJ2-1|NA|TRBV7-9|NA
CASSFQRVLTFNEQFF
TGTGCCAGCAGCTTTCAGCGGGTCCTCACTTTTAATGAGCAGTTCTTC
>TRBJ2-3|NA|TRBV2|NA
CASSEAENTQYF
TGTGCCAGCAGTGAAGCGGAGAATACGCAGTATTTT
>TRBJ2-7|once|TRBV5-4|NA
CASSLFSYEQYF
TGTGCCAGCAGCTTGTTCAGTTACGAGCAGTACTTC
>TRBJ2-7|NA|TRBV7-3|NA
CASSLNLASEQYF
TGTGCCAGCAGCTTAAATCTAGCGTCCGAGCAGTACTTC
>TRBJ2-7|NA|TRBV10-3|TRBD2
CAISEYNSGGEEQYF
TGTGCCATCAGTGAGTACAATAGCGGGGGGGAAGAGCAGTACTTC
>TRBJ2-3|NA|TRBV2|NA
CASSESSQSADTQYF
TGTGCCAGCAGTGAATCTAGCCAGTCTGCAGATACGCAGTATTTT
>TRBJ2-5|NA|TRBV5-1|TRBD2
CASSPMTSGGMVTQYF
TGCGCCAGCAGCCCCATGACTAGCGGGGGTATGGTAACCCAGTACTTC
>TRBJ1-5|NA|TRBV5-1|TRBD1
CASSFWTGRNQPQHF
TGCGCCAGCAGCTTCTGGACAGGGAGAAATCAGCCCCAGCATTTT
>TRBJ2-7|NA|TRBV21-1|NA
CASSLRQGLYEQYF
TGTGCCAGCAGCCTACGACAGGGCCTCTACGAGCAGTACTTC
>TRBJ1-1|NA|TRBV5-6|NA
CASSRGRAANTEAFF
TGTGCCAGCAGCCGGGGGAGGGCGGCGAACACTGAAGCTTTCTTT
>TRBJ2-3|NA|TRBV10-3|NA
CAISDSEGRIGTDTQYF
TGTGCCATCAGTGACTCGGAGGGGAGGATAGGTACAGATACGCAGTATTTT
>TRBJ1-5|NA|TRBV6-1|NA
CASIDQAGVGNQPQHF
TGTGCCAGCATTGACCAGGCAGGGGTGGGCAATCAGCCCCAGCATTTT
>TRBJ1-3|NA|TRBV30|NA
CAWNYGSGNTIYF
TGTGCCTGGAACTACGGCTCTGGAAACACCATATATTTT
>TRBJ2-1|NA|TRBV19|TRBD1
CASSRGQGAAYNEQFF
TGTGCCAGTAGTAGGGGACAGGGGGCTGCCTACAATGAGCAGTTCTTC
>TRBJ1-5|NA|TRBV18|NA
CASSRDSGDNQPQHF
TGTGCCAGCTCACGGGATTCAGGGGACAATCAGCCCCAGCATTTT
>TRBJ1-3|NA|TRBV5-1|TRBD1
CASSPYPGQGTGNTIYF
TGCGCCAGCAGCCCCTATCCGGGACAGGGCACGGGAAACACCATATATTTT
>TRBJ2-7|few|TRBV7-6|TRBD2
CASSLGTSGSSYEQYF
TGTGCCAGCAGCTTAGGGACTAGCGGGAGCTCCTACGAGCAGTACTTC
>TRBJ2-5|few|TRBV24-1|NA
CATSDSSQLETQYF
TGTGCCACCAGTGATTCTAGTCAGCTAGAGACCCAGTACTTC
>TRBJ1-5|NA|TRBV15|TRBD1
CATSRADRGVNQPQHF
TGTGCCACCAGCAGAGCTGACAGGGGAGTCAATCAGCCCCAGCATTTT